This T cell receptor beta chain is from a study of blood T cell repertoires in COVID-19. CDR1 is KGHSH and CDR2 is LQKENI in the germline V gene. With 4 bases clipped from V and 11 bases from J, the junction kept 13 bases outside the gene matches. This CDR3 spans 16 amino acids. The table came from immunoSEQ multiplex PCR; TCRdb's copy has only in-frame clones and leaves some out. This table holds fewer than 35,000 clones, 80% to 90% found once. This receptor was identified in a woman aged 80 or over with active or convalescent COVID-19. What was sequenced was peripheral blood. The chain carries TRBV18 and TRBJ1-6; 8 bases fit TRBD1. The DNA of the CDR3 is TGTGCCAGCTCACTCCCCTCCGGACAGGGTGTCGCACCCCTCCACTTT. Amino acid sequence: CASSLPSGQGVAPLHF.